A selection of T cell receptor beta chains follows, all from one sample in a study of response to subunit inactivated influenza vaccine. MiXCR, run by TCRdb on the RT-PCR reads, gives a single entry per CDR3 protein. In the table there are about 650,000 distinct CDR3 sequences, about a sixth of which are singletons. The sequences come from PBMCs from blood, collected less than 13 days after vaccination. Every receptor here comes from a man in his forties or fifties who received an inactivated influenza vaccine. Each CDR3 is given with its conserved first and last residue. Each record gives: clone size, V gene, J gene, D gene, CDR3 protein, CDR3 DNA. The D gene is left open where the match is weak. For some rows the clone size is stated as once, few or many, or as a class when expanded; others skip it.

clone_size: .; v_call: TRBV3-1; j_call: TRBJ2-1; d_call: TRBD2; cdr3_aa: CASSRTRSYNEQFF; cdr3_nt: TGTGCCAGCAGCCGGACTAGATCCTACAATGAGCAGTTCTTC
clone_size: many; v_call: TRBV15; j_call: TRBJ2-1; d_call: .; cdr3_aa: CATSRDLLANEQFF; cdr3_nt: TGTGCCACCAGCAGAGATCTATTGGCCAATGAGCAGTTCTTC
clone_size: .; v_call: TRBV20-1; j_call: TRBJ2-3; d_call: TRBD2; cdr3_aa: CSATSGRARVGTDTQYF; cdr3_nt: TGCAGTGCTACTAGCGGGAGGGCTCGGGTGGGCACAGATACGCAGTATTTT
clone_size: few; v_call: TRBV20-1; j_call: TRBJ2-5; d_call: .; cdr3_aa: CSAMSGGRQETQYF; cdr3_nt: TGCAGTGCTATGTCTGGGGGGCGGCAAGAGACCCAGTACTTC
clone_size: .; v_call: TRBV2; j_call: TRBJ2-7; d_call: .; cdr3_aa: CASSDRLDHEQYF; cdr3_nt: TGTGCCAGCAGTGACAGGCTCGACCACGAGCAGTACTTC
clone_size: .; v_call: TRBV7-8; j_call: TRBJ2-7; d_call: TRBD2; cdr3_aa: CASSLASSGSFYEQYF; cdr3_nt: TGTGCCAGCAGCTTAGCATCTAGCGGGAGTTTCTACGAGCAGTACTTC
clone_size: .; v_call: TRBV5-1; j_call: TRBJ2-5; d_call: .; cdr3_aa: CASSLLGAIGETQYF; cdr3_nt: TGCGCCAGCAGCTTGTTGGGGGCGATCGGAGAGACCCAGTACTTC
clone_size: many; v_call: TRBV28; j_call: TRBJ2-7; d_call: TRBD2; cdr3_aa: CASSLIYLGEGPYEQYF; cdr3_nt: TGTGCCAGCAGTTTGATCTATTTGGGGGAGGGCCCTTACGAGCAGTACTTC
clone_size: .; v_call: TRBV11-2; j_call: TRBJ1-6; d_call: .; cdr3_aa: CASSLYRGMDSPLHF; cdr3_nt: TGTGCCAGCAGCTTATATAGGGGTATGGATTCACCCCTCCACTTT
clone_size: .; v_call: TRBV7-2; j_call: TRBJ2-3; d_call: .; cdr3_aa: CASSFRGSGLRADTQYF; cdr3_nt: TGTGCCAGCAGCTTCCGGGGTAGCGGCCTGAGGGCAGATACGCAGTATTTT
clone_size: .; v_call: TRBV9; j_call: TRBJ2-2; d_call: TRBD1; cdr3_aa: CASSAKGQVGVTGELFF; cdr3_nt: TGTGCCAGCAGCGCAAAAGGACAGGTTGGAGTCACCGGGGAGCTGTTTTTT
clone_size: .; v_call: TRBV29-1; j_call: TRBJ2-3; d_call: TRBD2; cdr3_aa: CSVAGLAGSTDTQYF; cdr3_nt: TGCAGCGTCGCCGGACTAGCGGGTAGCACAGATACGCAGTATTTT
clone_size: few; v_call: TRBV4-1; j_call: TRBJ2-2; d_call: .; cdr3_aa: CASSQVSRVSDTGELFF; cdr3_nt: TGCGCCAGCAGCCAAGTGTCCCGGGTTTCGGACACCGGGGAGCTGTTTTTT
clone_size: .; v_call: TRBV27; j_call: TRBJ1-2; d_call: .; cdr3_aa: CASSPDASYGYTF; cdr3_nt: TGTGCCAGCAGCCCTGACGCCTCGTATGGCTACACCTTC
clone_size: few; v_call: TRBV20-1; j_call: TRBJ1-5; d_call: TRBD1; cdr3_aa: CSASTGDQPQHF; cdr3_nt: TGCAGTGCCTCAACAGGGGATCAGCCCCAGCATTTT
clone_size: .; v_call: TRBV7-9; j_call: TRBJ2-1; d_call: TRBD2; cdr3_aa: CASSQTSGGPRYNEQFF; cdr3_nt: TGTGCCAGCAGCCAGACTAGCGGGGGGCCTCGCTACAATGAGCAGTTCTTC
clone_size: .; v_call: TRBV18; j_call: TRBJ1-2; d_call: .; cdr3_aa: CASSPEALQTNYGYTF; cdr3_nt: TGTGCCAGCTCACCCGAAGCATTACAGACTAACTATGGCTACACCTTC
clone_size: .; v_call: TRBV18; j_call: TRBJ1-1; d_call: .; cdr3_aa: CASSPSYNTEAFF; cdr3_nt: TGTGCCAGCTCACCATCGTACAACACTGAAGCTTTCTTT
clone_size: few; v_call: TRBV4-3; j_call: TRBJ2-1; d_call: .; cdr3_aa: CASSQESAPYNEQFF; cdr3_nt: TGCGCCAGCAGCCAAGAAAGCGCGCCCTACAATGAGCAGTTCTTC
clone_size: .; v_call: TRBV5-1; j_call: TRBJ2-7; d_call: TRBD1; cdr3_aa: CASSPGQGSDEQYF; cdr3_nt: TGCGCCAGCAGCCCCGGACAGGGGAGCGACGAGCAGTACTTC
clone_size: few; v_call: TRBV7-8; j_call: TRBJ2-1; d_call: .; cdr3_aa: CASSTGLGNNEQFF; cdr3_nt: TGTGCCAGCAGCACGGGACTGGGTAACAATGAGCAGTTCTTC
clone_size: many; v_call: TRBV6-6; j_call: TRBJ2-1; d_call: .; cdr3_aa: CASSYDYNEQFF; cdr3_nt: TGTGCCAGCAGCTACGACTACAATGAGCAGTTCTTC
clone_size: .; v_call: TRBV5-1; j_call: TRBJ2-7; d_call: TRBD1; cdr3_aa: CASSQGVGLSYEQYF; cdr3_nt: TGCGCCAGCAGCCAGGGGGTAGGACTCTCCTACGAGCAGTACTTC
clone_size: few; v_call: TRBV4-1; j_call: TRBJ2-5; d_call: .; cdr3_aa: CASSRTLGGVYQETQYF; cdr3_nt: TGCGCCAGCAGCCGGACCCTTGGAGGGGTGTACCAAGAGACCCAGTACTTC
clone_size: .; v_call: TRBV20-1; j_call: TRBJ2-1; d_call: TRBD2; cdr3_aa: CSARALAGGQNEQFF; cdr3_nt: TGCAGTGCTAGAGCCCTAGCGGGGGGGCAGAATGAGCAGTTCTTC
clone_size: many; v_call: TRBV14; j_call: TRBJ2-1; d_call: TRBD1; cdr3_aa: CASSQGTGQWTEQFF; cdr3_nt: TGTGCCAGCAGCCAAGGGACGGGACAGTGGACTGAGCAGTTCTTC
clone_size: few; v_call: TRBV29-1; j_call: TRBJ2-3; d_call: .; cdr3_aa: CSVHGGDGTQYF; cdr3_nt: TGCAGCGTCCATGGGGGAGACGGAACGCAGTATTTT
clone_size: .; v_call: TRBV10-2; j_call: TRBJ2-1; d_call: TRBD2; cdr3_aa: CASTGLAGAVFF; cdr3_nt: TGCGCCAGCACGGGACTAGCGGGAGCCGTGTTCTTC
clone_size: .; v_call: TRBV6-1; j_call: TRBJ2-1; d_call: TRBD2; cdr3_aa: CASSHGGRYAPLGNEQFF; cdr3_nt: TGTGCCAGCAGCCACGGGGGGAGATACGCCCCACTCGGCAATGAGCAGTTCTTC
clone_size: .; v_call: TRBV4-3; j_call: TRBJ2-2; d_call: .; cdr3_aa: CASTNLRAGELFF; cdr3_nt: TGCGCCAGCACGAATCTCCGGGCCGGGGAGCTGTTTTTT
clone_size: few; v_call: TRBV5-6; j_call: TRBJ1-2; d_call: .; cdr3_aa: CASSFPGQGIGGYTF; cdr3_nt: TGTGCCAGCAGCTTCCCGGGACAAGGAATCGGTGGCTACACCTTC
clone_size: once; v_call: TRBV9; j_call: TRBJ2-5; d_call: TRBD1; cdr3_aa: CASSERQGSPGTQYF; cdr3_nt: TGTGCCAGCAGCGAGCGACAGGGCTCGCCGGGGACCCAGTACTTC
clone_size: .; v_call: TRBV7-2; j_call: TRBJ2-7; d_call: .; cdr3_aa: CASNYPQAEQYF; cdr3_nt: TGTGCCAGCAACTATCCTCAAGCAGAGCAGTACTTC
clone_size: few; v_call: TRBV12-3/TRBV12-4; j_call: TRBJ1-2; d_call: .; cdr3_aa: CASSWLNYGYTF; cdr3_nt: TGTGCCAGCAGTTGGTTGAACTATGGCTACACCTTC
clone_size: .; v_call: TRBV10-3; j_call: TRBJ2-5; d_call: .; cdr3_aa: CAISPRQQETQYF; cdr3_nt: TGTGCCATCAGCCCTCGGCAGCAAGAGACCCAGTACTTC
clone_size: few; v_call: TRBV3-1; j_call: TRBJ1-6; d_call: .; cdr3_aa: CASSQEGLHNSPLHF; cdr3_nt: TGTGCCAGCAGCCAAGAAGGCCTGCATAATTCACCCCTCCACTTT
clone_size: .; v_call: TRBV4-2; j_call: TRBJ1-5; d_call: .; cdr3_aa: CASSQLPGLDNQPQHF; cdr3_nt: TGTGCCAGCAGCCAACTTCCCGGACTGGACAATCAGCCCCAGCATTTT
clone_size: many; v_call: TRBV20-1; j_call: TRBJ2-1; d_call: .; cdr3_aa: CSAGLAGQNEQFF; cdr3_nt: TGCAGTGCTGGTTTAGCGGGACAGAATGAGCAGTTCTTC
clone_size: .; v_call: TRBV6-2/TRBV6-3; j_call: TRBJ2-2; d_call: .; cdr3_aa: CASSRDLVSTGELFF; cdr3_nt: TGTGCCAGCAGCCGGGACTTGGTCTCCACCGGGGAGCTGTTTTTT
clone_size: .; v_call: TRBV2; j_call: TRBJ2-1; d_call: TRBD2; cdr3_aa: CASTPLLAGGPTSYNEQFF; cdr3_nt: TGTGCCAGCACCCCGCTATTGGCGGGAGGGCCGACCTCCTACAATGAGCAGTTCTTC
clone_size: .; v_call: TRBV7-6; j_call: TRBJ2-1; d_call: TRBD2; cdr3_aa: CASSLAFVFSGRDPYNEQFF; cdr3_nt: TGTGCCAGCAGCTTAGCCTTCGTCTTTAGCGGGAGGGACCCCTACAATGAGCAGTTCTTC
clone_size: few; v_call: TRBV7-9; j_call: TRBJ2-3; d_call: .; cdr3_aa: CASSSPGLAYTQYF; cdr3_nt: TGTGCCAGCAGCTCCCCGGGGCTAGCTTATACGCAGTATTTT
clone_size: .; v_call: TRBV6-6; j_call: TRBJ2-7; d_call: .; cdr3_aa: CASIYGLGYEQYF; cdr3_nt: TGTGCCAGCATCTACGGACTGGGCTACGAGCAGTACTTC
clone_size: .; v_call: TRBV4-3; j_call: TRBJ1-6; d_call: TRBD1; cdr3_aa: CASSQDPRTGNSSPLHF; cdr3_nt: TGCGCCAGCAGCCAAGATCCGAGGACAGGGAACTCCTCACCCCTCCACTTT
clone_size: .; v_call: TRBV7-6; j_call: TRBJ1-2; d_call: TRBD1; cdr3_aa: CASSLAETGAVGYTF; cdr3_nt: TGTGCCAGCAGCTTAGCTGAGACAGGGGCGGTCGGCTACACCTTC
clone_size: .; v_call: TRBV4-2; j_call: TRBJ2-5; d_call: .; cdr3_aa: CASSLRQVRETQYF; cdr3_nt: TGTGCCAGCAGCCTCAGACAGGTTCGAGAGACCCAGTACTTC
clone_size: few; v_call: TRBV30; j_call: TRBJ2-5; d_call: .; cdr3_aa: CAWSVHNGETQYF; cdr3_nt: TGTGCCTGGAGTGTACATAATGGGGAGACCCAGTACTTC
clone_size: few; v_call: TRBV5-1; j_call: TRBJ1-4; d_call: .; cdr3_aa: CASSLARLTNEKLFF; cdr3_nt: TGCGCCAGCAGCTTGGCCCGGCTAACTAATGAAAAACTGTTTTTT
clone_size: few; v_call: TRBV20-1; j_call: TRBJ1-4; d_call: TRBD1; cdr3_aa: CSARPDRGNEKLFF; cdr3_nt: TGCAGTGCTAGACCGGACAGGGGGAATGAAAAACTGTTTTTT
clone_size: .; v_call: TRBV7-8; j_call: TRBJ2-1; d_call: .; cdr3_aa: CASSLGWGHSYNEQFF; cdr3_nt: TGTGCCAGCAGCTTAGGTTGGGGTCACTCCTACAATGAGCAGTTCTTC
clone_size: few; v_call: TRBV6-2/TRBV6-3; j_call: TRBJ2-2; d_call: TRBD1; cdr3_aa: CASKKDRVNTGELFF; cdr3_nt: TGTGCCAGCAAAAAAGACAGGGTGAACACCGGGGAGCTGTTTTTT
clone_size: .; v_call: TRBV5-1; j_call: TRBJ2-7; d_call: .; cdr3_aa: CASSWTQDLGEQYF; cdr3_nt: TGCGCCAGCAGCTGGACACAGGATTTGGGTGAGCAGTACTTC
clone_size: few; v_call: TRBV20-1; j_call: TRBJ2-5; d_call: TRBD2; cdr3_aa: CSAIELAGDLGETQYF; cdr3_nt: TGCAGTGCTATAGAGTTAGCGGGAGATTTAGGAGAGACCCAGTACTTC
clone_size: .; v_call: TRBV20-1; j_call: TRBJ2-7; d_call: .; cdr3_aa: CSTLGGKSYEQYF; cdr3_nt: TGCAGTACCCTGGGCGGGAAGTCCTACGAGCAGTACTTC